This T cell receptor (beta chain) was documented in a study of CD8+ T cells in alopecia areata. The CDR3 spans 21 residues. With 4 bases removed from V and 0 bases from J, the gap between germline ends came to 25 bases. Only a few counts were recorded for this clone. Its target is not known. Points from the study as a whole: Tissue-resident alphabeta T cells belonging to normal skin likewise get sequenced within scalp specimens. Scalp lesions, especially in alopecia totalis/universalis, had higher clonality than normal scalp.

Sequencing relied on a cDNA template that was reverse transcribed from extracted RNA. Sequenced by immunoSEQ multiplex PCR; TCRdb stores in-frame clones only, minus some. This table has 200,000 to 250,000 clones, roughly 50% appearing once. The chain combines TRBV23-1 with TRBJ1-6; TRBD1 might be the D (5 bases). TRBV23-1 is marked as an open reading frame, function uncertain. The clonotype comes from a human donor in good health. Specimen: CD8+ T cells sorted from blood. DNA for the CDR3: TGCGCCAGCAGTCCACGCCGGTGTCAGGGAGACCTTAGCTCCTATAATTCACCCCTCCACTTT. This sequence encodes CASSPRRCQGDLSSYNSPLHF.